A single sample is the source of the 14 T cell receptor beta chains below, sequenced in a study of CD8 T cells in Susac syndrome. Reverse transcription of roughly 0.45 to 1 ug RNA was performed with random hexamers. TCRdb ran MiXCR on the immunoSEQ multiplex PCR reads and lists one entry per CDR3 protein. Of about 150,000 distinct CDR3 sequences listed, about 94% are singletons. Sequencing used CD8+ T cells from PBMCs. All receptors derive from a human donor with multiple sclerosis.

The CDR3 reads CASSLGWLRQGPAPQHF. CDR3 bases: TGTGCCAGCAGCTTAGGGTGGTTGAGACAGGGCCCCGCGCCCCAGCATTTT. This chain uses TRBV7-8 with TRBJ1-5; 7 bases line up with TRBD1. CDR3 length: 17 amino acids. V was pared by 1 base and J by 9 bases, with 15 bases of the junction left unmatched. Germline V gene data show CDR1 as SGHVS and CDR2 as FQNEAQ.

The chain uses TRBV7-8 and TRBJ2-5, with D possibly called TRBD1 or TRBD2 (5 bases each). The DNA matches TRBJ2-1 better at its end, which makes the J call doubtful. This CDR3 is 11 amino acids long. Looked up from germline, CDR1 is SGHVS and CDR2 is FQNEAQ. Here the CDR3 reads CASSLGVSQFF. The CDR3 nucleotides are TGTGCCAGCTCCCTGGGGGTTAGCCAGTTCTTC.

The chain's CDR3 is CSARRRDDSHTDTQYF. The CDR3 DNA is TGCAGTGCTAGAAGGCGGGACGACAGCCACACAGATACGCAGTATTTT. This rearrangement joins TRBV20-1 to TRBJ2-3, with D tentatively TRBD2 (6 bases). V lost 2 bases to trimming and J lost 2 bases, with 17 bases between them. Germline V CDR1 and CDR2: DFQATT, SNEGSKA (reference sequence). This CDR3 has 16 amino acids.

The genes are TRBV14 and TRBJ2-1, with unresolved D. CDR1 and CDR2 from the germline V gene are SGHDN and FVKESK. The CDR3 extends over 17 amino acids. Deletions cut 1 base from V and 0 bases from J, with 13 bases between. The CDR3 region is CASSQGWFTGSYNEQFF. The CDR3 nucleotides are TGTGCCAGCAGCCAAGGTTGGTTTACGGGCTCCTACAATGAGCAGTTCTTC.

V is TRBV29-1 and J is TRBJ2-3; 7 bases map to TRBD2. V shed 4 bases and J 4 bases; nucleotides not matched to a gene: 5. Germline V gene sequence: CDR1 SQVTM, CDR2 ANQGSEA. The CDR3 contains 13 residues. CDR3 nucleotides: TGCAGCGTTGGGAGCGGGGAAGCAGATACGCAGTATTTT. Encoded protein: CSVGSGEADTQYF.

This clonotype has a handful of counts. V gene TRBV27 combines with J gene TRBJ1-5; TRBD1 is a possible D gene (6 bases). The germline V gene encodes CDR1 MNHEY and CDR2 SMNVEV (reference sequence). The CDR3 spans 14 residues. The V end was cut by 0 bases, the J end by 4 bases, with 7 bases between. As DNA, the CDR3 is TGTGCCAGCAGTTTATCGAGGGGGAATCAGCCCCAGCATTTT. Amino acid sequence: CASSLSRGNQPQHF.

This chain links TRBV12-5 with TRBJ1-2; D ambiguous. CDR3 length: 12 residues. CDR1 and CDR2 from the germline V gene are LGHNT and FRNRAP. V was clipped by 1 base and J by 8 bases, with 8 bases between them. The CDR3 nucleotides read TGTGCTAGTGGTTTGGGGTTAGGAGGCTACACCTTC. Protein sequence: CASGLGLGGYTF.

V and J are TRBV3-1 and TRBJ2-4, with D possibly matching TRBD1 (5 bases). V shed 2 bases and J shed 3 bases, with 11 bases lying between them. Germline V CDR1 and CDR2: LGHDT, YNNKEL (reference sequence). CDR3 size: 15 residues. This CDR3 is CASSQLQGGKNIQYF. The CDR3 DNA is TGTGCCAGCAGCCAACTTCAGGGCGGCAAAAACATTCAGTACTTC.

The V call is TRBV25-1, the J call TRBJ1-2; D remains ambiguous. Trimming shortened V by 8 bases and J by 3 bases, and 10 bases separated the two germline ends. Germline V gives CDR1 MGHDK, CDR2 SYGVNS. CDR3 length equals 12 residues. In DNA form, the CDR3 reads TGTGCCAGCTCGGTCGGGGACTATGGCTACACCTTC. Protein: CASSVGDYGYTF.

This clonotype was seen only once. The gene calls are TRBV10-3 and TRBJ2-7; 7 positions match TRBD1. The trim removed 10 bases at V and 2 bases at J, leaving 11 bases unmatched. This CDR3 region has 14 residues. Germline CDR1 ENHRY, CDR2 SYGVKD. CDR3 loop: CATQGDSAPYEQYF. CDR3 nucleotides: TGTGCCACGCAGGGGGACAGTGCGCCCTACGAGCAGTACTTC.

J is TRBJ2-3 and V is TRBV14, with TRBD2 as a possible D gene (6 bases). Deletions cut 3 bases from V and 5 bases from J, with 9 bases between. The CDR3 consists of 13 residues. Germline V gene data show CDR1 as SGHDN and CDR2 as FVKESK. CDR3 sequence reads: CASSQGGGDTQYF. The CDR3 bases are TGTGCCAGCAGCCAGGGGGGAGGAGATACGCAGTATTTT.

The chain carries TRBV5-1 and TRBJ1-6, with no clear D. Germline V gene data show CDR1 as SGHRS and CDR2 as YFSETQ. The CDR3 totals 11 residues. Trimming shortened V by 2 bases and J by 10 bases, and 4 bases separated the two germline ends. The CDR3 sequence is CASSFKSPLHF. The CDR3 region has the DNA TGCGCCAGCAGCTTTAAATCACCCCTCCACTTT.

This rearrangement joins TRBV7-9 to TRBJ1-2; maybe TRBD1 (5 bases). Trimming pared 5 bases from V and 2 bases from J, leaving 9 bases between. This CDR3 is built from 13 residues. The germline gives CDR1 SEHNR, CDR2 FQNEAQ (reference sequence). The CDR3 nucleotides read TGTGCCAGCAGCCCCCGGGACAACTATGGCTACACCTTC. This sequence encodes CASSPRDNYGYTF.

The CDR3 protein is CSARDSHRSYGYTF. DNA of the CDR3: TGCAGTGCTAGAGATAGTCACAGAAGCTATGGCTACACCTTC. The chain carries TRBV20-1 and TRBJ1-2; D uncertain. Per germline, CDR1 DFQATT and CDR2 SNEGSKA (reference sequence). Between the trimmed V and J ends, which lost 0 bases and 4 bases, there was a span of 12 bases. There are 14 residues in the CDR3.